Following are 7 T cell receptor beta chains from one sample sequenced in a study of T cell repertoires in cytomegalovirus infection. TCRdb re-derived calls from the reads in MiXCR, one entry per CDR3 protein. The sample lists around 200,000 distinct CDR3 sequences; approximately 17% were seen once. Material for sequencing was CD8+ T cells from PBMCs. These receptors were obtained from a human donor in good health (CMV status not recorded). Some clones in this sample may be carry-over from other donors' samples.

There are a few counts of this clonotype. The rearrangement links TRBV6-1 to TRBJ2-4; a possible D gene is TRBD1 (6 bases). Germline V gene data show CDR1 as MNHNS and CDR2 as SASEGT. The V end was cut by 1 base, the J end by 4 bases, with 11 bases between. The CDR3 consists of 15 residues. Written as DNA, the CDR3 is TGTGCCAGCAGTGAAGGTACAGGGCTGAAAAACATTCAGTACTTC. Its translation: CASSEGTGLKNIQYF.

This clonotype was seen a handful of times. This sequence joins TRBV7-9 and TRBJ1-1, with D tentatively TRBD1 (5 bases). Trimming stripped 1 base from V and 4 bases from J, with 13 bases between. The germline V gene encodes CDR1 SEHNR and CDR2 FQNEAQ (reference sequence). The CDR3 covers 15 residues. DNA for the CDR3: TGTGCCAGCAGCTTAGAGGCCGGGACGAGCACTGAAGCTTTCTTT. It codes for CASSLEAGTSTEAFF.

The chain joins TRBV13 to TRBJ2-3; 8 bases fit TRBD2. The V segment lost 7 bases and the J segment 2 bases; nucleotides outside the gene matches: 5. This CDR3 contains 14 residues. CDR1 PRHDT and CDR2 FYEKMQ come from the germline V gene (reference sequence). CDR3 residues: CASKGGGTTDTQYF. The CDR3 DNA reads TGTGCCAGCAAGGGCGGGGGGACCACAGATACGCAGTATTTT.

In its sample, this clonotype was seen once. The chain employs TRBV6-2 or TRBV6-3 and TRBJ1-1; D is unclear. V lost 4 bases and J lost 1, with 7 bases in between. This CDR3 spans 13 amino acids. Germline V gives CDR1 MNHEY, CDR2 SVGEGT. CDR3 nucleotide sequence: TGTGCCAGCAGTTGGGTGAAGAACACTGAAGCTTTCTTT. Translated: CASSWVKNTEAFF.

This clonotype was recorded a few times. J is TRBJ2-6 and V is TRBV27; D not resolved. The CDR3 sequence is 15 residues long. The germline CDR1 and CDR2 sequences are MNHEY and SMNVEV (reference sequence). The V end was cut by 7 bases, the J end by 2 bases, with 12 bases between. CDR3 region: CASNQRPAGANVLTF. DNA for the CDR3: TGTGCCAGCAACCAACGGCCAGCTGGGGCCAACGTCCTGACTTTC.

The rearrangement joins TRBV11-2 to TRBJ2-7; 11 bases agree with TRBD1. V trimming: 8 bases; J trimming: 3 bases; junction bases outside the gene matches: 6. CDR1 and CDR2 (germline): SGHAT, FQNNGV. CDR3 length: 14 amino acids. The CDR3 bases are TGTGCCAGCGGACTGGGGACAGGGGGCTACGAGCAGTACTTC. The encoded protein is CASGLGTGGYEQYF.

This clonotype was observed a handful of times. The chain recombines TRBV12-3 or TRBV12-4 with TRBJ2-2, with D possibly called TRBD1 or TRBD2 (5 bases each). CDR3 length equals 17 residues. Trimming took off 1 base at V and 4 bases at J, with 16 bases between the two ends. The CDR3 sequence is CASSLEGFSGATGELFF. The CDR3 region has the DNA TGTGCCAGCAGTTTAGAGGGATTTTCCGGGGCCACCGGGGAGCTGTTTTTT.